One and the same sample provided the 28 T cell receptor beta chains below, sequenced in a study of cytomegalovirus exposure and HLA in healthy donors. TCRdb's copy holds only in-frame clones and misses some; the assay was immunoSEQ multiplex PCR. The data hold 65,000 to 75,000 clones, with 96% observed a single time. Sequencing input: PBMCs. The source is a woman between 18 and 29 years old in good health and CMV-seropositive.

This sequence joins TRBV6-5 and TRBJ2-3, with unresolved D. CDR1 and CDR2 (germline): MNHEY, SVGAGI. The CDR3 is 14 residues long. The V and J ends lost 0 bases and 6 bases respectively, with 10 bases between them. In DNA, the CDR3 is TGTGCCAGCAGTTACTCGTTTGCGGTTGATACGCAGTATTTT. It translates to CASSYSFAVDTQYF.

The V gene is TRBV30, the J gene TRBJ1-5; 7 bases fit TRBD1. V dropped 3 bases and J dropped 1; count of bases not matched to a gene: 3. The CDR3 sequence is 14 residues long. The germline V gene has CDR1 GTSNPN and CDR2 SVGIG (reference sequence). CDR3 coding DNA: TGTGCCTGGAGAACAGGGGCGAGCAATCAGCCCCAGCATTTT. Translating gives CAWRTGASNQPQHF.

This clone was seen just once. CDR3 nucleotide sequence: TGTGCCAGCAGCCCCTTGGAGGCGAACACTGAAGCTTTCTTT. Its protein is CASSPLEANTEAFF. The chain uses TRBV6-1 and TRBJ1-1; D gene unclear. V was shortened by 6 bases and J by 1 base, with 12 bases between the two germline ends. The CDR3 covers 14 residues. CDR1 and CDR2 (germline): MNHNS, SASEGT.

The chain carries TRBV19 and TRBJ2-1; 9 bases line up with TRBD2. J lost 7 bases, V lost 5 bases, and 9 bases had no gene match. This CDR3 has 15 residues. CDR1 is LNHDA and CDR2 is SQIVND in the germline V gene (reference sequence). CDR3 DNA: TGTGCCAGTAGTCCTATAGCGGGAGTTATGAATGAGCAGTTCTTC. Translated: CASSPIAGVMNEQFF.

This chain joins TRBV27 and TRBJ2-1; 7 nucleotides line up with TRBD2. The CDR3 is 14 residues long. CDR1 MNHEY and CDR2 SMNVEV come from the germline V gene (reference sequence). V gave up 7 bases and J gave up 8 bases; unmatched junction bases: 11. The CDR3 is CASTRTSLRDEQFF. CDR3 DNA: TGTGCCAGCACCAGGACTAGTTTGAGGGATGAGCAGTTCTTC.

DNA of the CDR3: TGTGCCAGCAGTTACTTTCACGAGACAGGGCCGTCCAAAAACATTCAGTACTTC. Translated: CASSYFHETGPSKNIQYF. This chain connects TRBV28 to TRBJ2-4, with TRBD1 matching over 7 bases. Losses at the gene ends were 4 bases for V and 2 bases for J; bases not matched to a gene: 14. From germline, CDR1 is MDHEN and CDR2 SYDVKM. This CDR3 has 18 amino acids.

In its sample, this clone was seen once. The genes are TRBV2 and TRBJ2-3; D not certain. V dropped 4 bases and J dropped 4 bases, with 9 bases sitting between them. The CDR3 length is 13 residues. The germline V gene has CDR1 SNHLY and CDR2 FYNNEI. The CDR3 DNA sequence: TGTGCCAGCAGTGTTTCACAGCCAGATACGCAGTATTTT. As protein: CASSVSQPDTQYF.

The chain couples TRBV7-9 to TRBJ2-2, with a possible D match to TRBD2 (6 bases). The germline V gene encodes CDR1 SEHNR and CDR2 FQNEAQ (reference sequence). V was clipped by 3 bases and J by 0 bases, with 11 bases between them. There are 16 residues in the CDR3. The chain's CDR3 is CASSFRDSPNTGELFF. CDR3 DNA: TGTGCCAGCAGCTTCCGGGACTCCCCGAACACCGGGGAGCTGTTTTTT.

This clone came up once. This rearrangement joins TRBV28 to TRBJ1-1; a weak D match, TRBD1 (5 bases). V lost 6 bases, J lost 0 bases, and 5 bases lay in between. The germline V gene encodes CDR1 MDHEN and CDR2 SYDVKM. This CDR3 spans 12 amino acids. The CDR3: CASRQVNTEAFF. The CDR3 DNA reads as TGTGCCAGCAGACAGGTGAACACTGAAGCTTTCTTT.

This clone was counted once. The chain employs TRBV7-3 and TRBJ2-7; the D gene is possibly TRBD2 (5 bases). This CDR3 has 15 amino acids. Trimming pared 2 bases from V and 0 bases from J, leaving 11 bases between. The germline gives CDR1 SGHTA, CDR2 FQGTGA. This CDR3 reads CASSLYAGSSYEQYF. The CDR3 nucleotides read TGTGCCAGCAGCTTATACGCGGGTTCCTCCTACGAGCAGTACTTC.

V and J are TRBV2 and TRBJ1-1; perhaps TRBD1 as D (5 bases). Looked up from germline, CDR1 is SNHLY and CDR2 is FYNNEI. Trimming removed 7 bases at V and 10 bases at J, with 16 bases between. This CDR3 is 12 amino acids long. Written as DNA, the CDR3 is TGTGCCAGCACCACGGAAGGGAGGGGAGCTTTCTTT. Its translation is CASTTEGRGAFF.

This chain joins TRBV4-1 and TRBJ2-2; TRBD2 matches 7 bases. The germline gives CDR1 MGHRA, CDR2 YSYEKL. The J segment lost 0 bases and the V segment lost 4 bases, leaving 11 bases of the junction unmatched. The CDR3 sequence is 18 residues long. DNA for the CDR3: TGCGCCAGCAGCCGAGAAGGGTTTGCGGGGGCGAACACCGGGGAGCTGTTTTTT. This sequence encodes CASSREGFAGANTGELFF.

The chain combines TRBV27 with TRBJ2-1; tentatively, D is TRBD2 (7 bases). The CDR3 contains 15 residues. Germline assignment: CDR1 MNHEY and CDR2 SMNVEV (reference sequence). V gave up 6 bases and J gave up 12 bases, with 24 bases separating them. The CDR3 reads CASSKEGGRVVGQFF. Written as DNA, the CDR3 is TGTGCCAGCAGCAAGGAGGGGGGGAGGGTGGTTGGGCAGTTCTTC.

This rearrangement joins TRBV27 to TRBJ2-1; possibly TRBD2 for D (6 bases). Germline V gives CDR1 MNHEY, CDR2 SMNVEV (reference sequence). Trimming cost V 3 bases and J 7 bases, with 19 bases left between them. The CDR3 has 16 amino acids. Written as DNA, the CDR3 is TGTGCCAGCAGTTTGAGGGGCGCGGGATCGCCTAATGAGCAGTTCTTC. Its protein product is CASSLRGAGSPNEQFF.

This chain uses TRBV11-3 with TRBJ1-1, with 7 bases aligning to TRBD1. Germline V gene lookup returns CDR1 SGHNT and CDR2 YENEEA. J was trimmed by 2 bases and V by 4 bases; bases with no gene match: 4. CDR3 size: 14 residues. The CDR3 DNA reads TGTGCCAGCAGCTCGGGACAGACCAACACTGAAGCTTTCTTT. Translation gives CASSSGQTNTEAFF.

This chain uses TRBV7-2 with TRBJ2-1; 7 positions agree with TRBD2. Germline CDR1 and CDR2: SGHTA and FQGNSA. The CDR3 totals 16 residues. V lost 0 bases to trimming and J lost 6 bases; unmatched junction nucleotides: 8. CDR3 DNA sequence: TGTGCCAGCAGCTTAGCGGGGGGGGTTAGGGTCAATGAGCAGTTCTTC. Translation gives CASSLAGGVRVNEQFF.

This rearrangement joins TRBV11-2 to TRBJ2-1; 7 nucleotides agree with TRBD2. Germline loops: CDR1 SGHAT, CDR2 FQNNGV. Trimming removed 4 bases from V and 5 bases from J; junction bases left unmatched: 14. This CDR3 is built from 17 residues. In DNA form, the CDR3 reads TGTGCCAGCAGCTACTCTAGCGGCCTTGCCCCCCACAATGAGCAGTTCTTC. This sequence encodes CASSYSSGLAPHNEQFF.

The rearrangement links TRBV2 to TRBJ2-7, with unresolved D. With 1 base removed from V and 5 bases from J, the gap between germline ends came to 12 bases. CDR3 length: 14 amino acids. Germline V gene lookup returns CDR1 SNHLY and CDR2 FYNNEI. CDR3 sequence: CASSEDRAYNEQYF. CDR3 bases: TGTGCCAGCAGTGAAGACAGAGCTTACAACGAGCAGTACTTC.

The V and J genes are TRBV4-1 and TRBJ2-1; TRBD2 agrees at 8 bases. CDR1 MGHRA and CDR2 YSYEKL come from the germline V gene. J gave up 4 bases and V 3 bases, and 11 bases lay outside the gene matches. The CDR3 loop spans 17 amino acids. CDR3 nucleotide sequence: TGCGCCAGCAGCCAGGGCCTACTAGCGGAGGTATACAATGAGCAGTTCTTC. Translating it yields CASSQGLLAEVYNEQFF.

For this clone: This specimen includes other DNA sequences encoding the same CDR3. The chain couples TRBV7-2 to TRBJ2-3; no clear D gene. Trimming took off 5 bases at V and 3 bases at J, with 6 bases between the two ends. CDR1 and CDR2 from the germline V gene are SGHTA and FQGNSA. CDR3 length equals 12 residues. CDR3 sequence reads: CASSPRTDTQYF. CDR3 coding DNA: TGTGCCAGCAGCCCTAGAACAGATACGCAGTATTTT.

This chain links TRBV27 with TRBJ1-4; 10 bases align to TRBD1. The J segment lost 3 bases and the V segment lost 0 bases, leaving 7 bases of the junction unmatched. CDR3 length: 18 residues. Germline CDR1 and CDR2: MNHEY and SMNVEV (reference sequence). In nucleotides, the CDR3 is TGTGCCAGCAGTTTATCGCCCACCGGGACAGGGGCTAATGAAAAACTGTTTTTT. The encoded protein is CASSLSPTGTGANEKLFF.

The rearrangement uses TRBV7-9 and TRBJ1-1; 7 nucleotides line up with TRBD1. The length of the CDR3 is 16 residues. Germline V lookup: CDR1 SEHNR, CDR2 FQNEAQ (reference sequence). Trimming cost V 1 base and J 0 bases; bases outside gene matches: 5. The CDR3 loop reads CASSLVGGQVNTEAFF. In DNA, the CDR3 is TGTGCCAGCAGCTTAGTAGGGGGCCAGGTGAACACTGAAGCTTTCTTT.

This clone has a single count. V usage is TRBV19 and J usage is TRBJ2-3; 11 nucleotides agree with TRBD2. CDR1 and CDR2 (germline): LNHDA, SQIVND (reference sequence). The CDR3 covers 16 residues. V dropped 6 bases and J dropped 4; count of bases not matched to a gene: 9. In DNA, the CDR3 is TGTGCCAGTAGAGATCCTAGCGGGGGGTTTCCAGATACGCAGTATTTT. Translation: CASRDPSGGFPDTQYF.

This clone was seen just once. This sequence joins TRBV5-1 and TRBJ2-2, with TRBD2 matching over 8 bases. Germline CDR1 SGHRS, CDR2 YFSETQ. The CDR3 sequence is 16 residues long. Germline trimming cut 4 bases from V and 4 bases from J; bases unmatched to any gene: 9. CDR3 residues: CASSPGLEVFTGELFF. CDR3 nucleotides: TGCGCCAGCAGCCCGGGACTAGAAGTCTTCACCGGGGAGCTGTTTTTT.

The rearrangement uses TRBV7-2 and TRBJ2-3; 12 bases fit TRBD2. CDR1 and CDR2 from the germline V gene are SGHTA and FQGNSA. The CDR3 covers 19 residues. The trim removed 4 bases at V and 1 base at J, leaving 12 bases unmatched. DNA of the CDR3: TGTGCCAGCAGCTCCACGACTAGCGGGAGACACCTAGGCACAGATACGCAGTATTTT. Its protein product is CASSSTTSGRHLGTDTQYF.

The chain links TRBV30 to TRBJ1-1, with 7 bases that match TRBD1. The junction had 17 bases not matched to a gene; V was cut back by 3 bases and J by 10 bases. The germline V gene encodes CDR1 GTSNPN and CDR2 SVGIG (reference sequence). The CDR3 spans 15 residues. CDR3 DNA: TGTGCCTGGAGAGGGGGCAGGGATTTAAAAATTGGAGCTTTCTTT. Its translation is CAWRGGRDLKIGAFF.

V is TRBV27 and J is TRBJ2-5; no definite D call. Germline V lookup: CDR1 MNHEY, CDR2 SMNVEV (reference sequence). V was cut by 5 bases and J by 0 bases, with 7 bases left in between. CDR3 size: 13 residues. The CDR3 DNA follows: TGTGCCAGCAGTCAAGAGTACCAAGAGACCCAGTACTTC. It yields the protein CASSQEYQETQYF.

The V call is TRBV14, the J call TRBJ2-7; a weak D match, TRBD2 (7 bases). This CDR3 has 16 residues. Germline V gene sequence: CDR1 SGHDN, CDR2 FVKESK. The germline V and J ends were trimmed by 4 bases and 5 bases, with 21 bases remaining between them. CDR3 residues: CASSPGGRGSRNEQYF. Written as DNA, the CDR3 is TGTGCCAGCAGCCCTGGGGGGCGCGGGAGCCGGAACGAGCAGTACTTC. Combining the CDR3 with reference TRBV14 and TRBJ2-7 gives the whole variable domain EAGVTQFPSHSVIEKGQTVTLRCDPISGHDNLYWYRRVMGKEIKFLLHFVKESKQDESGMPNNRFLAERTGGTYSTLKVQPAELEDSGVYFCASSPGGRGSRNEQYFGPGTRLTVT.